The rows below give T cell receptor beta chains drawn from one sample of a study of T cell responses to AZD1222 COVID-19 vaccine. Profiling relied on immunoSEQ multiplex PCR, and the TCRdb table lists in-frame clones only, not all of them. This table has 150,000 to 190,000 clones, approximately 91% appearing once. The material was peripheral blood, obtained 28 days after the second AZD1222 dose. The receptors here all came from an adult who received the AZD1222 COVID-19 vaccine. CDR3s leave out the opening cysteine and the closing phenylalanine or tryptophan. Not every row has a clone size; where given, it reads once, few, many or a size class.

13,TRBV5-5,.,ASSVGLAVDYEQY
12,TRBV19,.,ASSIFSVIQPQH
12,TRBV27,.,ASSPRQDNQPQH
14,TRBV4-2,.,ASSQGLASSYNEQF
14,TRBV4-2,.,ASSQEGQISNQPQH
13,TRBV15,.,ATSREWSRTRGYT
13,TRBV10-2,.,ASSAYRTGNNEQF
13,TRBV6-5,.,ASSSETGYNSPLH
12,TRBV9,.,ASSGLAGDNEQF
10,TRBV5-6,.,ASSPHRNEQF
13,TRBV30,.,AWLQGVDSGNTIY
14,TRBV19,once,ASSIPRQGGRRELF
14,TRBV7-8,few,ASSLWTLSIPDTQY
14,TRBV11-2,.,ASSPTYGRALDTQY
14,TRBV18,.,ASSPYGRGSTDTQY
11,TRBV2,.,ASGLEGYYGYT
11,TRBV6-6,.,ASNVRDNYGYT
13,TRBV2,.,ASSSVLVPTGELF
12,TRBV5-6,.,ASSLQGPSHEQY
12,TRBV7-9,.,ASSLSPGSAELY
13,TRBV7-3,.,ASWGPGPWRETQY
11,TRBV2,once,ASGQGAANEQF
10,TRBV14,.,ASSPRGYGYT
13,TRBV28,.,ASSLAGGANEKLF
12,TRBV5-6,once,ASSFSSYQETQY
16,TRBV19,.,ASSRGQGAGYMNTEAF
13,TRBV27,.,ASSLMAGGFYEQY
14,TRBV30,.,AWSGGLAQGRETQY
13,TRBV6-5,once,ASRGVGTKLPEQY
12,TRBV7-2,.,ASSSAGRGETQY
15,TRBV11-2,.,ASSPLRGKSYNSPLH
10,TRBV12-3/TRBV12-4,.,ASSFTGWGYT
14,TRBV11-2,.,ASSPQDRVDNSPLH
12,TRBV19,.,ASKETGSNQPQH
13,TRBV6-5,.,ASSLGTDLTYEQY
13,TRBV5-5,.,ASSLSTGGIYGYT
11,TRBV19,.,ASKGTGASPLH
13,TRBV6-5,many,ASTALDGSNEKLF
11,TRBV12-3/TRBV12-4,.,ASSLRLSYEQY
12,TRBV3-1/TRBV3-2,.,ASSQGVQNTEAF
11,TRBV2,.,ASSPGHVYGYT
11,TRBV18,few,ASSTASSYEQY
12,TRBV19,.,ASNPAGGSNEQF
15,TRBV7-6,.,ASSPLTPGTEQETQY
11,TRBV14,once,ASTQGGSNIQY
10,TRBV5-1,.,ASSFNRYEQY
17,TRBV7-7,once,ASSPLGVLLAEPYNEQF
13,TRBV14,.,ASSPGLAGVGEQF
12,TRBV19,.,ASSIGGEDQPQH
11,TRBV2,.,ASSFNLPFEAF